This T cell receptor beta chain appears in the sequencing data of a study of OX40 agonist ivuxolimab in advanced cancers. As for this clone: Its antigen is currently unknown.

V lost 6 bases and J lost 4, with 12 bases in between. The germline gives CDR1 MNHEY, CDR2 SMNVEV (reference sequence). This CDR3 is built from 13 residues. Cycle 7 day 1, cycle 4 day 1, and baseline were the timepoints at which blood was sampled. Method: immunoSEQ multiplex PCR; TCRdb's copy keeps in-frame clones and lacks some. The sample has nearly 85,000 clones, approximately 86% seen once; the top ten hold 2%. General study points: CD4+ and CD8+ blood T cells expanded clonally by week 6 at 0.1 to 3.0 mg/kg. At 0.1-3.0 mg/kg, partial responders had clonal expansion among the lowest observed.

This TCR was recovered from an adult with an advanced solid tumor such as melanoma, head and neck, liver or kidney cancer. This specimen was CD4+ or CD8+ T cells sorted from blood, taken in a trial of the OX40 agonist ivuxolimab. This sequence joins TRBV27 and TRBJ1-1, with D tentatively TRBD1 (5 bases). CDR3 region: CASSPSRVTEAFF. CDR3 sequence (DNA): TGTGCCAGCAGCCCCTCCAGGGTCACTGAAGCTTTCTTT.